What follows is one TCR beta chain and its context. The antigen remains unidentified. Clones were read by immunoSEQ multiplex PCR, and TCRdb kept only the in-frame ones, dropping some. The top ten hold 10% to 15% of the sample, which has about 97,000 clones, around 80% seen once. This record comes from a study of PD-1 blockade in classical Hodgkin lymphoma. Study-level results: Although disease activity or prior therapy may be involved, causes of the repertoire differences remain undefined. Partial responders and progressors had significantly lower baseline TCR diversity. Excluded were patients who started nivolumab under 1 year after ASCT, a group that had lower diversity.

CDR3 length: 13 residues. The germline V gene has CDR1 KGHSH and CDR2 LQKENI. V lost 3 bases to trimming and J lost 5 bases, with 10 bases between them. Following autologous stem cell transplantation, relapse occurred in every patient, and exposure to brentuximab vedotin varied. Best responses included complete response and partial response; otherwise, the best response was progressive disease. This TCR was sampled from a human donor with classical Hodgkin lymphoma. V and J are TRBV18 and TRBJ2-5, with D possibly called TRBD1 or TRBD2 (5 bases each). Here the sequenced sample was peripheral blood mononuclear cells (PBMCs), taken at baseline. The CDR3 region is CASSPGTGETQYF. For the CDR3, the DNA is TGTGCCAGCTCACCGGGGACCGGTGAGACCCAGTACTTC. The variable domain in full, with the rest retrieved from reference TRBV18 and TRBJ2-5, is NAGVMQNPRHLVRRRGQEARLRCSPMKGHSHVYWYRQLPEEGLKFMVYLQKENIIDESGMPKERFSAEFPKEGPSILRIQQVVRGDSAAYFCASSPGTGETQYFGPGTRLLVL.